The 14 T cell receptor beta chains presented below share a single source sample, sequenced in a study of blood T cell repertoires in COVID-19. The protocol was immunoSEQ multiplex PCR, while the TCRdb copy is restricted to in-frame clones and leaves out a portion. The sample holds around 160,000 clones; approximately 87% are singletons and the top ten take 1.2%. The specimen sequenced was PBMCs or T cells enriched from blood (not recorded which). These receptor sequences come from a woman aged 30 to 39 with acute COVID-19.

This clone was detected once. This chain joins TRBV11-2 and TRBJ2-7; 9 bases are a match to TRBD1. The length of the CDR3 is 17 residues. V gave up 2 bases and J gave up 4 bases; unmatched junction bases: 12. Looked up from germline, CDR1 is SGHAT and CDR2 is FQNNGV. The CDR3 spells CASSLSAGTGIGYEQYF. As DNA, the CDR3 is TGTGCCAGCAGCTTAAGCGCGGGGACAGGGATAGGATACGAGCAGTACTTC. Together with reference TRBV11-2 and TRBJ2-7, the CDR3 gives the full variable domain: EAGVAQSPRYKIIEKRQSVAFWCNPISGHATLYWYQQILGQGPKLLIQFQNNGVVDDSQLPKDRFSAERLKGVDSTLKIQPAKLEDSAVYLCASSLSAGTGIGYEQYFGPGTRLTVT.

This clone turned up a few times. This CDR3 is CASTKGASNSPLHF. Written as DNA, the CDR3 is TGTGCCAGCACCAAAGGGGCCAGTAATTCACCCCTCCACTTT. The V call is TRBV7-9, the J call TRBJ1-6; the D gene is possibly TRBD1 (5 bases). Looked up from germline, CDR1 is SEHNR and CDR2 is FQNEAQ (reference sequence). This CDR3 has 14 amino acids. V lost 7 bases and J 6 bases, leaving 13 bases between the germline ends.

The chain employs TRBV15 and TRBJ2-2; 7 positions match TRBD2. The CDR3 totals 14 residues. CDR1 and CDR2 from the germline V gene are LNHNV and YYDKDF (reference sequence). The V and J ends lost 8 bases and 5 bases, in that order; junction bases with no gene match: 8. Written as DNA, the CDR3 is TGTGCCACCTCTGGGGGGGAGATAACCGGGGAGCTGTTTTTT. It codes for CATSGGEITGELFF.

The chain combines TRBV27 with TRBJ1-4, with a possible D match to TRBD1 (5 bases). The CDR3 has 14 residues. The V and J ends lost 7 bases and 8 bases respectively, with 17 bases between them. Per the germline V gene, CDR1 is MNHEY and CDR2 is SMNVEV (reference sequence). CDR3 in DNA: TGTGCCAGCAAACTCAGGGACTATGGGGAAAAACTGTTTTTT. Amino acid sequence: CASKLRDYGEKLFF. The full variable domain, its missing parts supplied by reference TRBV27 and TRBJ1-4, is EAQVTQNPRYLITVTGKKLTVTCSQNMNHEYMSWYRQDPGLGLRQIYYSMNVEVTDKGDVPEGYKVSRKEKRNFPLILESPSPNQTSLYFCASKLRDYGEKLFFGSGTQLSVL.

This chain links TRBV18 with TRBJ1-1, with D maybe TRBD1 (6 bases). Trimming stripped 0 bases from V and 2 bases from J, with 13 bases between. Germline V gene data show CDR1 as KGHSH and CDR2 as LQKENI. There are 16 residues in the CDR3. The CDR3 DNA is TGTGCCAGCTCACCACCGGAGACAGGCGACAACACTGAAGCTTTCTTT. Its protein is CASSPPETGDNTEAFF.

The chain has TRBV25-1 and TRBJ1-6; D remains ambiguous. Looked up from germline, CDR1 is MGHDK and CDR2 is SYGVNS. CDR3 length: 14 residues. Trimming took off 0 bases at V and 10 bases at J, with 10 bases between the two ends. The CDR3 is CASSEYSEGSPLHF. CDR3 bases: TGTGCCAGCAGTGAATATTCAGAGGGATCACCCCTCCACTTT.

The rearrangement links TRBV11-2 to TRBJ2-3, with 8 bases lining up with TRBD2. Trimming removed 2 bases from V and 2 bases from J; junction bases left unmatched: 9. CDR1 and CDR2 (germline): SGHAT, FQNNGV. CDR3 length: 17 residues. CDR3 DNA sequence: TGTGCCAGCAGCTTAAGTACGGCTAGCGGGTTCACAGATACGCAGTATTTT. Its translation: CASSLSTASGFTDTQYF.

V gene TRBV27 combines with J gene TRBJ2-7, with a possible D match to TRBD1 (7 bases). The CDR3 extends over 14 amino acids. V was shortened by 3 bases and J by 5 bases, with 14 bases between the two germline ends. Germline CDR1 MNHEY, CDR2 SMNVEV (reference sequence). CDR3 nucleotide sequence: TGTGCCAGCAGTTTGCGGGAAGGGGGCGACGAGCAGTACTTC. Its translation is CASSLREGGDEQYF.

The chain is built from TRBV28 and TRBJ1-5; weak D call: TRBD1 (5 bases). This CDR3 comprises 15 residues. The germline V and J ends were trimmed by 5 bases and 2 bases, with 13 bases remaining between them. The V gene's germline CDR1 is MDHEN and CDR2 SYDVKM. CDR3 coding DNA: TGTGCCAGCAGTCCCCCCGGGGGAGGCAATCAGCCCCAGCATTTT. Translated: CASSPPGGGNQPQHF.

This clone was seen a single time. The chain links TRBV7-2 to TRBJ1-4; maybe TRBD1 (5 bases). Germline CDR1 and CDR2: SGHTA and FQGNSA. The V and J ends lost 6 bases and 8 bases respectively, with 19 bases between them. The CDR3 loop spans 15 amino acids. DNA for the CDR3: TGTGCCAGCAGTATGGGGGGTATTGCAAGGGAAAAACTGTTTTTT. Translating it yields CASSMGGIAREKLFF.

In this sample, this clone turned up a few times. The V call is TRBV28, the J call TRBJ1-4; D might be TRBD1 (6 bases). From germline, CDR1 is MDHEN and CDR2 SYDVKM. The CDR3 totals 14 residues. V was trimmed by 5 bases and J by 7 bases, leaving 14 bases between them. Here the CDR3 DNA reads TGTGCCAGCAGTATACAGGGAAGGAGTGAAAAACTGTTTTTT. This encodes CASSIQGRSEKLFF.

V and J are TRBV5-1 and TRBJ2-1, with TRBD2 matching over 7 bases. Germline V gene sequence: CDR1 SGHRS, CDR2 YFSETQ. The CDR3 runs 17 residues. V lost 3 bases, J lost 9 bases, and 18 bases stayed unmatched. The CDR3 sequence is CASSSIAAGVLVGEQFF. CDR3 coding DNA: TGCGCCAGCAGCTCAATCGCTGCGGGAGTGCTGGTAGGTGAGCAGTTCTTC. Variable domain in full (rest from reference TRBV5-1 and TRBJ2-1): KAGVTQTPRYLIKTRGQQVTLSCSPISGHRSVSWYQQTPGQGLQFLFEYFSETQRNKGNFPGRFSGRQFSNSRSEMNVSTLELGDSALYLCASSSIAAGVLVGEQFFGPGTRLTVL.

V gene TRBV2 combines with J gene TRBJ1-5, with a tentative D call TRBD1 (5 bases). Germline V CDR1 and CDR2: SNHLY, FYNNEI. Trimming removed 5 bases at V and 4 bases at J, with 12 bases between. The CDR3 has 14 amino acids. The CDR3 spells CASSSSQGNQPQHF. As DNA, the CDR3 is TGTGCCAGCAGTAGTTCCCAGGGAAATCAGCCCCAGCATTTT.

The chain combines TRBV5-4 with TRBJ2-3; tentative D call: TRBD1 (6 bases). Trimming shortened V by 4 bases and J by 5 bases, and 11 bases separated the two germline ends. The length of the CDR3 is 13 residues. Germline V gene data show CDR1 as SGHNT and CDR2 as YYREEE (reference sequence). CDR3 DNA: TGTGCCAGCAGCCAGGACAGCCTAGATACGCAGTATTTT. Its translation is CASSQDSLDTQYF.